This T cell receptor beta chain comes out of a study of T cells in tuberculosis. Overall study context: In South Africa, adults with active tuberculosis were compared with IGRA-negative and latently infected IGRA-positive adolescents. Overall study results and limits: Active tuberculosis patients had shorter CDR3-alpha; the beta difference was nonsignificant. Classification accuracy was 87% (AUROC 0.85 to 0.95) with the GMM-specific repertoire.

Latent tuberculosis screening used tuberculin skin test and IGRA at entry. Using immunoSEQ multiplex PCR, the repertoire was profiled, and TCRdb retains in-frame clones only, with some absent. The sample contains about 29,000 clones, 80% to 95% of which appear only once. This clone was detected once. Its matching antigen is unknown. The germline gives CDR1 MNHEY, CDR2 SMNVEV (reference sequence). The CDR3 spans 17 residues. V lost 5 bases, J lost 0 bases, and 17 bases lay in between. This sequence originates from a donor aged 10 to 29 with latent tuberculosis or without tuberculosis infection. This chain connects TRBV27 to TRBJ1-3, with D possibly being TRBD1 (6 bases). Sequenced input: PBMCs. DNA of the CDR3: TGTGCCAGCAGTGCTTACCGGGACACGAGCTCTGGAAACACCATATATTTT. It encodes CASSAYRDTSSGNTIYF.